This T cell receptor (beta chain) was captured in a study of CDR3 diversity in severe acne. TCRdb re-called the PCR reads through MiXCR, storing one row per CDR3 protein. The sample yields fewer than 90,000 distinct CDR3 sequences, around 54% seen once. This clonotype was detected many times. This CDR3 region has 15 residues. V gave up 5 bases and J gave up 7 bases; unmatched junction bases: 13. Sequencing input: blood. The V gene is TRBV12-3 or TRBV12-4, the J gene TRBJ2-7, with 8 nucleotides matching TRBD1. This TCR was recovered from a male donor with severe acne vulgaris. The chain's CDR3 is CASSRTGTGRGEQYF. CDR3 sequence (DNA): TGTGCCAGCAGTCGAACCGGGACAGGACGTGGGGAGCAGTACTTC.